These 7 T cell receptor beta chains were sequenced from one sample in a study of Ad26.COV2.S vaccination and SARS-CoV-2 variants. Data came from immunoSEQ multiplex PCR; TCRdb stores just in-frame clones and leaves some out. The data show hundreds of thousands of clones, 70% to 90% seen once. Treatment indicated: about 20 received Ad26.COV2.S at low or high dose, single or two shots; 5 received placebo; per-sample allocation not given. Sampling occurred on day 63 after the first vaccine or placebo injection. The sample here was peripheral blood, taken in a trial of Ad26.COV2.S vaccine versus placebo. The source is a person between 18 and 59 years old who received the Ad26.COV2.S COVID-19 vaccine or a placebo.

V and J are TRBV7-9 and TRBJ2-1, with 9 bases that match TRBD1. The J segment lost 4 bases and the V segment lost 4 bases, leaving 5 bases of the junction unmatched. Germline CDR1 SEHNR, CDR2 FQNEAQ (reference sequence). This CDR3 contains 15 residues. CDR3 nucleotide sequence: TGTGCCAGCAGCTCCCGACAGGGGGAATACAATGAGCAGTTCTTC. Residues: CASSSRQGEYNEQFF.

In its sample, this clone was seen a few times. This chain uses TRBV15 with TRBJ2-7; 7 nucleotides agree with TRBD1. The CDR3 has 12 amino acids. V shed 8 bases, J shed 0 bases, and the junction held 1 base outside the gene matches. The germline V gene encodes CDR1 LNHNV and CDR2 YYDKDF (reference sequence). The CDR3, as DNA: TGTGCCACCCGGGACAGCTCCTACGAGCAGTACTTC. Translating it yields CATRDSSYEQYF.

The DNA for the CDR3 is TGCAGCGTTGAAGATCAAGAGGCCCTAGAGCAGTACTTC. It specifies CSVEDQEALEQYF. This chain joins TRBV29-1 and TRBJ2-7; D is uncertain. Trimming took off 0 bases at V and 7 bases at J, with 13 bases between the two ends. CDR1 and CDR2 from the germline V gene are SQVTM and ANQGSEA. The CDR3 loop spans 13 amino acids.

This rearrangement joins TRBV18 to TRBJ2-5, with D tentatively TRBD2 (6 bases). Germline V CDR1 and CDR2: KGHSH, LQKENI. This CDR3 has 14 amino acids. V lost 2 bases and J lost 4, with 11 bases in between. In nucleotides, the CDR3 is TGTGCCAGCTCACCAGGGGCGGGATCAGAGACCCAGTACTTC. It codes for CASSPGAGSETQYF.

The chain uses TRBV27 and TRBJ1-2; TRBD1 agrees at 9 bases. There are 14 residues in the CDR3. V lost 5 bases and J lost 4; bases outside the gene matches: 5. CDR1 and CDR2 (germline): MNHEY, SMNVEV (reference sequence). CDR3 nucleotide sequence: TGTGCCAGCAGTCCTGGACAGGGGATCTATGGCTACACCTTC. This translates into CASSPGQGIYGYTF.

To note about this clone: The same CDR3 also results from other DNA sequences found in this sample. This chain connects TRBV7-9 to TRBJ2-3; the D is unclear. CDR1 SEHNR and CDR2 FQNEAQ come from the germline V gene (reference sequence). The CDR3 is 11 residues long. The germline V and J ends were trimmed by 5 bases and 3 bases, with 3 bases remaining between them. CDR3 bases: TGTGCCAGCAGCCGGACAGATACGCAGTATTTT. It translates to CASSRTDTQYF. The variable domain in full, with the rest retrieved from reference TRBV7-9 and TRBJ2-3, is DTGVSQNPRHKITKRGQNVTFRCDPISEHNRLYWYRQTLGQGPEFLTYFQNEAQLEKSRLLSDRFSAERPKGSFSTLEIQRTEQGDSAMYLCASSRTDTQYFGPGTRLTVL.

Comment on this clone: The junction departs from the called germline gene at one end, perhaps through a read error. This chain links TRBV10-1 with TRBJ2-1, with D possibly called TRBD1 or TRBD2 (5 bases each). The CDR3 totals 13 residues. The germline V gene has CDR1 WNHNN and CDR2 SYGVQD (reference sequence). The CDR3 here is CASTEGPGGEQFF. The DNA of the CDR3 is TGCGCCAGCACTGAGGGACCAGGCGGTGAGCAGTTCTTC.